This T cell receptor (beta chain) was obtained from a study of Ad26.COV2.S vaccination and SARS-CoV-2 variants. About the research overall: Recipients of Ad26.COV2.S got it intramuscularly, once or twice 56 days apart.

In the case of this clone: Its antigen is not identified.

Notes on the study in general: Reported post-vaccination CD8+ and CD4+ T cell responses to spike showed substantial breadth. Those who received the vaccine showed greater spike-specific TCR breadth than those given placebo. Measurements of TCR breadth and depth may have given underestimates of the total T cell responses.

This table comes from immunoSEQ multiplex PCR, and its TCRdb copy is limited to in-frame clones, with some not included. This sample has some 390,000 clones; approximately 90% occur once, and the top ten carry over 1.5%. Regarding treatment: approximately 18 received Ad26.COV2.S at low or high dose, single or two shots; 5 received placebo; per-sample allocation not given. Samples analyzed were those drawn on day 63 after the first vaccine or placebo injection. Trimming pared 0 bases from V and 5 bases from J, leaving 10 bases between. The CDR3 length is 13 residues. Germline V lookup: CDR1 GTSNPN, CDR2 SVGIG (reference sequence).

The TCR originated in a person aged 18-65 years who received the Ad26.COV2.S COVID-19 vaccine or a placebo. The sample was peripheral blood, taken in a trial of Ad26.COV2.S vaccine versus placebo. The genes are TRBV30 and TRBJ2-5; D call uncertain. The CDR3 sequence: CAWSVLVSETQYF. In nucleotides, the CDR3 is TGTGCCTGGAGTGTTCTAGTTTCGGAGACCCAGTACTTC.